The 20 T cell receptor beta chains listed next were all sequenced from one sample in a study of response to subunit inactivated influenza vaccine. TCRdb analysed the RT-PCR reads with MiXCR anew, one entry per CDR3 protein. The data hold approximately 500,000 distinct CDR3 sequences, with 14% observed a single time. The sequencing used PBMCs from blood, collected less than 13 days after vaccination. The origin of the receptors is a man aged 50 or older who received an inactivated influenza vaccine.

Ten or more counts support this clonotype. The rearrangement joins TRBV7-9 to TRBJ2-1, with D tentatively TRBD1 (6 bases). The length of the CDR3 is 12 residues. The V and J ends lost 6 bases and 3 bases respectively, with 6 bases between them. Germline CDR1 SEHNR, CDR2 FQNEAQ (reference sequence). The CDR3 loop is CASRDSYNEQFF. The CDR3 DNA reads TGTGCCAGCAGGGACAGCTACAATGAGCAGTTCTTC.

The chain couples TRBV12-5 to TRBJ2-3; no firm D call. V shed 5 bases and J shed 2 bases, with 17 bases lying between them. CDR1 and CDR2 (germline): LGHNT, FRNRAP. There are 16 residues in the CDR3. The CDR3 here is CASGQGDLTYTDTQYF. CDR3 bases: TGTGCTAGTGGTCAAGGAGACCTCACTTACACAGATACGCAGTATTTT.

The chain employs TRBV10-3 and TRBJ2-5; maybe TRBD1 (6 bases). The CDR3 contains 13 residues. Germline values: CDR1 ENHRY, CDR2 SYGVKD. Trimming shortened V by 4 bases and J by 5 bases, and 11 bases separated the two germline ends. CDR3 sequence: CAISGGPGETQYF. The DNA for the CDR3 is TGTGCCATCAGTGGGGGGCCCGGGGAGACCCAGTACTTC.

This clonotype has more than one count but fewer than ten. The chain couples TRBV12-3 or TRBV12-4 to TRBJ2-1, with TRBD2 matching over 11 bases. V lost 3 bases to trimming and J lost 4 bases; unmatched junction nucleotides: 2. There are 15 residues in the CDR3. In DNA form, the CDR3 reads TGTGCCAGCAGTTTGACTAGCGGGGAATACAATGAGCAGTTCTTC. Translating it yields CASSLTSGEYNEQFF.

This chain uses TRBV5-1 with TRBJ1-1; no definite D call. The CDR3 is 15 residues long. Germline CDR1 and CDR2: SGHRS and YFSETQ. V was cut by 0 bases and J by 2 bases, with 11 bases left in between. In nucleotides, the CDR3 is TGCGCCAGCAGCTTGGGGCCAGAACTCAACACTGAAGCTTTCTTT. This encodes CASSLGPELNTEAFF.

The J gene is TRBJ2-1, the V gene TRBV18; the D is unclear. Germline CDR1 reads KGHSH; CDR2 reads LQKENI. The length of the CDR3 is 13 residues. Trimming stripped 3 bases from V and 10 bases from J, with 13 bases between. CDR3: CASSPPMDGEQFF. The CDR3 DNA is TGTGCCAGCTCACCTCCGATGGACGGGGAGCAGTTCTTC.

The genes are TRBV20-1 and TRBJ1-2, with D possibly being TRBD1 (5 bases). Deletions cut 3 bases from V and 6 bases from J, with 17 bases between. The germline gives CDR1 DFQATT, CDR2 SNEGSKA (reference sequence). The CDR3 contains 14 residues. The CDR3 DNA is TGCAGTGCTAGTCTGGCCCCAAGGGGAAATGGCTACACCTTC. This sequence encodes CSASLAPRGNGYTF.

V usage is TRBV18 and J usage is TRBJ2-6; no clear D gene. Germline CDR1 reads KGHSH; CDR2 reads LQKENI. V lost 7 bases, J lost 2 bases, and 9 bases lay in between. The CDR3 is 14 residues long. This CDR3 reads CASFPGTGANVLTF. As DNA, the CDR3 is TGTGCCAGCTTCCCAGGTACTGGGGCCAACGTCCTGACTTTC.

The table lists this clonotype with a few counts. The chain combines TRBV12-3 or TRBV12-4 with TRBJ1-5; no firm D call. Trimming took 2 bases from V and 6 from J, leaving 11 bases between them. The CDR3 extends over 14 amino acids. DNA of the CDR3: TGTGCCAGCAGTTTACGGGCAGCGGGTCAGCCCCAGCATTTT. Amino acid sequence: CASSLRAAGQPQHF.

V is TRBV3-1 and J is TRBJ2-5; tentative D call: TRBD2 (6 bases). The CDR3 spans 13 residues. Trimming took off 4 bases at V and 8 bases at J, with 14 bases between the two ends. The V gene's germline CDR1 is LGHDT and CDR2 YNNKEL (reference sequence). CDR3 coding DNA: TGTGCCAGCAGCCCACCGGCGGGAAAAACCCAGTACTTC. Its translation is CASSPPAGKTQYF.

This clonotype turned up a few times. The chain couples TRBV20-1 to TRBJ1-1, with a possible D match to TRBD1 (5 bases). This CDR3 region has 15 residues. With 1 base removed from V and 4 bases from J, the gap between germline ends came to 16 bases. Germline assignment: CDR1 DFQATT and CDR2 SNEGSKA (reference sequence). Here the CDR3 reads CSARAPQGGSTEAFF. The CDR3 bases are TGCAGTGCTAGAGCCCCGCAGGGTGGATCCACTGAAGCTTTCTTT.

In this sample, this clonotype turned up a few times. The V call is TRBV7-2, the J call TRBJ2-1, with D maybe TRBD2 (6 bases). This CDR3 is built from 16 residues. The V gene's germline CDR1 is SGHTA and CDR2 FQGNSA. V gave up 1 base and J gave up 0 bases, with 10 bases separating them. The CDR3 here is CASSLGGLRSYNEQFF. CDR3 bases: TGTGCCAGCAGCTTAGGAGGACTACGCTCCTACAATGAGCAGTTCTTC.

Many counts were recorded for this clonotype. V is TRBV3-1 and J is TRBJ2-1, with D tentatively TRBD1 (5 bases). This CDR3 is built from 13 residues. Deletions cut 1 base from V and 10 bases from J, with 11 bases between. Looked up from germline, CDR1 is LGHDT and CDR2 is YNNKEL (reference sequence). The CDR3 region is CASSQAAQGEQFF. CDR3 in DNA: TGTGCCAGCAGCCAAGCCGCCCAGGGAGAGCAGTTCTTC.

This chain joins TRBV7-9 and TRBJ2-7; D gene uncertain. There are 12 residues in the CDR3. The ends were cut back, 5 bases at V and 3 bases at J, with 8 bases in the middle. Per the germline V gene, CDR1 is SEHNR and CDR2 is FQNEAQ (reference sequence). CDR3 bases: TGTGCCAGCAGCGTCGTAAACTACGAGCAGTACTTC. Translated, it gives CASSVVNYEQYF.

This clonotype was picked up a small number of times. This chain connects TRBV4-3 to TRBJ1-5; TRBD1 matches at 7 bases. This CDR3 is built from 16 residues. Germline lookup yields CDR1 LGHNA and CDR2 YSLEER. Trimming at V came to 0 bases and at J to 2 bases, leaving 4 bases not matched to a gene. CDR3 bases: TGCGCCAGCAGCCAAGAAGCAGGGGGTGGCAATCAGCCCCAGCATTTT. The encoded protein is CASSQEAGGGNQPQHF.

This clonotype has just a few counts. The CDR3 is CATSRPGRKNYEQYF. Written as DNA, the CDR3 is TGTGCCACCAGCCGACCGGGACGGAAAAACTACGAGCAGTACTTC. V and J are TRBV15 and TRBJ2-7; D could derive from TRBD1 or TRBD2 (5 bases each). Trimming cost V 5 bases and J 3 bases, with 17 bases left between them. This CDR3 has 15 amino acids. The germline CDR1 and CDR2 sequences are LNHNV and YYDKDF (reference sequence).

This rearrangement joins TRBV28 to TRBJ2-1; a possible D gene is TRBD2 (5 bases). Germline lookup yields CDR1 MDHEN and CDR2 SYDVKM. The CDR3 runs to 14 residues. V was pared by 6 bases and J by 6 bases, with 15 bases between. In DNA form, the CDR3 reads TGTGCCAGCAGCAACCGTGCTGCGGGCAATGAGCAGTTCTTC. This translates into CASSNRAAGNEQFF.

This clonotype was picked up a small number of times. V gene TRBV7-9 combines with J gene TRBJ2-7; D may correspond to TRBD1 or TRBD2 (5 bases each). The CDR3 length is 15 residues. The V end lost 3 bases, the J end lost 6 bases, and 18 bases lay between the germline ends. Per germline, CDR1 SEHNR and CDR2 FQNEAQ (reference sequence). The CDR3 loop reads CASSFPGAGESEQYF. CDR3 sequence (DNA): TGTGCCAGCAGCTTTCCCGGGGCCGGTGAATCCGAGCAGTACTTC. Full variable domain (outside the CDR3, taken from reference TRBV7-9 and TRBJ2-7): DTGVSQNPRHKITKRGQNVTFRCDPISEHNRLYWYRQTLGQGPEFLTYFQNEAQLEKSRLLSDRFSAERPKGSFSTLEIQRTEQGDSAMYLCASSFPGAGESEQYFGPGTRLTVT.

This clonotype was observed at least ten times. J is TRBJ2-3 and V is TRBV7-2; TRBD1 might be the D (6 bases). This CDR3 spans 15 amino acids. V shed 7 bases and J shed 2 bases, with 16 bases lying between them. Germline CDR1 reads SGHTA; CDR2 reads FQGNSA. Here the CDR3 reads CASNRPGHTTDTQYF. CDR3 DNA sequence: TGTGCCAGCAATCGACCGGGACATACCACAGATACGCAGTATTTT.

The chain combines TRBV6-5 with TRBJ1-4; a weak D match, TRBD1 (6 bases). The germline gives CDR1 MNHEY, CDR2 SVGAGI. Trimming cost V 0 bases and J 7 bases, with 12 bases left between them. This CDR3 contains 15 residues. Here the CDR3 DNA reads TGTGCCAGCAGTTACTCCCCAGGGGCGGGTGAAAAACTGTTTTTT. Protein sequence: CASSYSPGAGEKLFF.